This T cell receptor beta chain was observed in a study of tumor-infiltrating lymphocytes in primary liver carcinoma. For the study at large: Samples yielded about 3.5 to 7.5 million productive TCRbeta reads, similar across tissue types.

Starting material for RNA and DNA co-extraction consisted of roughly 17-31 mg of unsorted bulk tissue. With a constant-region primer, TCR beta cDNA was made from 450 to 650 ng of total RNA. Slightly modified ARM-PCR served as the procedure for the TCR beta libraries. These libraries came from three rounds of nested multiplex PCR. TCRdb re-analysed the multiplex PCR reads in MiXCR, keeping a single row per CDR3 protein. This table holds around 120,000 distinct CDR3 sequences, around two thirds found once. This receptor was identified in a woman aged 60-70 years with primary liver carcinoma and hepatitis B virus infection. The sequenced sample consisted of tumor-adjacent normal liver tissue.

This chain's CDR3 is CTSSLTQGWAYEQYF. The CDR3, as DNA: TGTACAAGCAGCTTAACACAGGGATGGGCCTACGAGCAGTACTTC. The chain recombines TRBV11-2 with TRBJ2-7; TRBD1 might be the D (6 bases). Germline CDR1 and CDR2: SGHAT and FQNNGV. The CDR3 length is 15 residues.